The rows below give T cell receptor beta chains drawn from one sample of a study of response to subunit inactivated influenza vaccine. TCRdb analysed the RT-PCR reads with MiXCR anew, one entry per CDR3 protein. The sample lists roughly 650,000 distinct CDR3 sequences, 15% to 18% occurring once. Sequencing used PBMCs from blood, obtained roughly 13 days after vaccination. The receptors were sampled from a man between 45 and 60 years old who received an inactivated influenza vaccine. CDR3s include the opening cysteine and the closing phenylalanine or tryptophan. The D gene is left open where the match is weak. Clone size is not always given. Where it is, it says once, few, many or a class for expanded clones.

>TRBV27|TRBD2|TRBJ2-7|NA|17
TGTGCCAGCAGTCCAGGCCTCGGGGGAGGGGTTTCCTACGAGCAGTACTTC
CASSPGLGGGVSYEQYF
>TRBV7-2|NA|TRBJ1-5|few|17
TGTGCCAGCAGCTTAAGTTCAAGCCGCAGGGCGGTTCAGCCCCAGCATTTT
CASSLSSSRRAVQPQHF
>TRBV10-3|NA|TRBJ2-3|NA|15
TGTGCCATCAGTGATGGGGGACCCCGTGTGAATACGCAGTATTTT
CAISDGGPRVNTQYF
>TRBV5-6|NA|TRBJ2-7|NA|15
TGTGCCAGCAGCGGACGGACAGACCCAGCTTTGGAGCAGTACTTC
CASSGRTDPALEQYF
>TRBV14|NA|TRBJ1-2|few|13
TGTGCCAGCAGCCAATACGGCAGGGAAGGCTACACCTTC
CASSQYGREGYTF
>TRBV7-9|NA|TRBJ2-1|NA|14
TGTGCCAGCAGTCGGGGCAATGCCTACAATGAGCAGTTCTTC
CASSRGNAYNEQFF
>TRBV5-8|TRBD1|TRBJ2-3|NA|15
TGTGCCAGCAGCTTTTGGGACAGTGGCACAGATACGCAGTATTTT
CASSFWDSGTDTQYF
>TRBV14|TRBD2|TRBJ2-7|few|15
TGTGCCAGCAGCCAGACTAGCGGGAGCCGGTACGAGCAGTACTTC
CASSQTSGSRYEQYF
>TRBV6-2/TRBV6-3|NA|TRBJ2-7|once|14
TGTGCCAGCAGTTACGCAGGGACTTCCTACGAGCAGTACTTC
CASSYAGTSYEQYF
>TRBV20-1|NA|TRBJ2-7|NA|13
TGCAGTGCTAGAGATCGCTCCCCCTACGAGCAGTACTTC
CSARDRSPYEQYF
>TRBV5-1|NA|TRBJ2-7|NA|16
TGCGCCAGCAGCCTAATCGCCATGAGTCACTCCTACGAGCAGTACTTC
CASSLIAMSHSYEQYF
>TRBV25-1|TRBD1|TRBJ1-2|few|15
TGTGCCAGCAGTACGGCCGGGACAGGCCTCATAGGCTACACCTTC
CASSTAGTGLIGYTF
>TRBV20-1|TRBD2|TRBJ2-7|NA|14
TGCAGTGCTAGATCCGGGACTAGCGGGGCCGAGCAGTACTTC
CSARSGTSGAEQYF
>TRBV7-8|NA|TRBJ1-1|NA|15
TGTGCCAGCAGCTTAACAGGCAACATGAACACTGAAGCTTTCTTT
CASSLTGNMNTEAFF
>TRBV7-2|NA|TRBJ1-5|NA|15
TGTGCCAGCAGCCAATTGACAGGAAACAATCAGCCCCAGCATTTT
CASSQLTGNNQPQHF
>TRBV10-3|TRBD1|TRBJ2-7|NA|16
TGTGCCATCAGTGAGTCGGTGGGGACAGGGTTTCACGAGCAGTACTTC
CAISESVGTGFHEQYF
>TRBV6-1|TRBD2|TRBJ2-3|NA|18
TGTGCCAGCAGTCAAAGTATCGGACTAGCGGGACACACAGATACGCAGTATTTT
CASSQSIGLAGHTDTQYF
>TRBV6-6|NA|TRBJ1-4|NA|12
TGTGCCAGCAGTCCCTTGCGCGAAAAACTGTTTTTT
CASSPLREKLFF
>TRBV10-3|NA|TRBJ2-1|few|15
TGTGCCACCAGAATGAGGGAGAGCTCCTACAATGAGCAGTTCTTC
CATRMRESSYNEQFF
>TRBV4-3|NA|TRBJ1-5|NA|14
TGCGCCAGCAGCCAAGGGGGGTACAATCAGCCCCAGCATTTT
CASSQGGYNQPQHF
>TRBV7-2|NA|TRBJ1-2|NA|16
TGTGCCAGCAGCAGGGCAGGGACCCGACGCAACTATGGCTACACCTTC
CASSRAGTRRNYGYTF